A selection of T cell receptor beta chains follows, all from one sample in a study of OX40 agonist ivuxolimab in advanced cancers. Some clones are missing from TCRdb's copy, which holds only in-frame ones; the method was immunoSEQ multiplex PCR. The table shows 75,000 to 95,000 clones, with about 90% occurring only once. The source was CD4+ or CD8+ T cells sorted from blood, collected in a trial of the OX40 agonist ivuxolimab. The receptors shown here come from an adult with an advanced solid tumor such as melanoma, head and neck, liver or kidney cancer. Each CDR3 is given with its conserved first and last residue. D genes are given only for firm matches. Where a row states a size, it is once, few, many or the class of an expanded clone; other rows omit it.

CDR3 DNA: TGTGCCAGCAGCGCGGTCAGCGGGCTTGACTACGAGCAGTACTTC
CDR3 protein: CASSAVSGLDYEQYF
V gene: TRBV7-6
J gene: TRBJ2-7
D gene: .
clone size: .

CDR3 DNA: TGTGCCAGCAGTTTGGCCGACCGCTATGGCTACACCTTC
CDR3 protein: CASSLADRYGYTF
V gene: TRBV28
J gene: TRBJ1-2
D gene: .
clone size: .

CDR3 DNA: TGTGCCAGCAGTTCCCCCGGGACAGGGGGCGACTATGGCTACACCTTC
CDR3 protein: CASSSPGTGGDYGYTF
V gene: TRBV6-6
J gene: TRBJ1-2
D gene: TRBD1
clone size: .

CDR3 DNA: TGTGCCATCAGTGATGGTAGCATGGGAAACATTCAGTACTTC
CDR3 protein: CAISDGSMGNIQYF
V gene: TRBV10-3
J gene: TRBJ2-4
D gene: .
clone size: few

CDR3 DNA: TGCGCCAGCAGCATCGGGACCTCAGCTCCCCCCAATGAGCAGTTCTTC
CDR3 protein: CASSIGTSAPPNEQFF
V gene: TRBV5-1
J gene: TRBJ2-1
D gene: .
clone size: .

CDR3 DNA: TGTGCCAGCAGCTTAGGAGGGGACACTGAAGCTTTCTTT
CDR3 protein: CASSLGGDTEAFF
V gene: TRBV11-2
J gene: TRBJ1-1
D gene: .
clone size: .

CDR3 DNA: TGTGCCAGCAGCATCCGGGACAGCAATGAGCAGTTCTTC
CDR3 protein: CASSIRDSNEQFF
V gene: TRBV7-2
J gene: TRBJ2-1
D gene: TRBD1
clone size: .

CDR3 DNA: TGTGCCAGCAGCCAGAGTGGCGGGACCCCCTACAATGAGCAGTTCTTC
CDR3 protein: CASSQSGGTPYNEQFF
V gene: TRBV7-8
J gene: TRBJ2-1
D gene: .
clone size: few

CDR3 DNA: TGTGCCAGTAGTATGGCGGGAGCCGGGGAGCTGTTTTTT
CDR3 protein: CASSMAGAGELFF
V gene: TRBV19
J gene: TRBJ2-2
D gene: TRBD2
clone size: .

CDR3 DNA: TGTGCCATCAGTGAGCTGAAGGAGAACACTGAAGCTTTCTTT
CDR3 protein: CAISELKENTEAFF
V gene: TRBV10-3
J gene: TRBJ1-1
D gene: .
clone size: .

CDR3 DNA: TGTGCCAGTAGTGCCCAAGAGACCCAGTACTTC
CDR3 protein: CASSAQETQYF
V gene: TRBV19
J gene: TRBJ2-5
D gene: .
clone size: .

CDR3 DNA: TGTGCCAGCTCACTCCGGGACAGGGCTTTCTTT
CDR3 protein: CASSLRDRAFF
V gene: TRBV18
J gene: TRBJ1-1
D gene: TRBD1
clone size: .

CDR3 DNA: TGTGCCTGGGAAAAGACAGGGGGTGAATACGAGCAGTACTTC
CDR3 protein: CAWEKTGGEYEQYF
V gene: TRBV30
J gene: TRBJ2-7
D gene: TRBD1
clone size: .

CDR3 DNA: TGTGCCAGCAGCTTAGATATCCGGGCCCACACTGAAGCTTTCTTT
CDR3 protein: CASSLDIRAHTEAFF
V gene: TRBV11-3
J gene: TRBJ1-1
D gene: .
clone size: .

CDR3 DNA: TGTGCCAGTAGTACGAGCGGTGATGAGCAGTTCTTC
CDR3 protein: CASSTSGDEQFF
V gene: TRBV19
J gene: TRBJ2-1
D gene: .
clone size: .

CDR3 DNA: TGCGCCAGCAGCCAGGGACAGGGGGTAATATTAGGCGAGCAGTACTTC
CDR3 protein: CASSQGQGVILGEQYF
V gene: TRBV5-1
J gene: TRBJ2-7
D gene: TRBD1
clone size: few

CDR3 DNA: TGCAGCGTTGTTTTGGTAGGGGAGACCCAGTACTTC
CDR3 protein: CSVVLVGETQYF
V gene: TRBV29-1
J gene: TRBJ2-5
D gene: .
clone size: .

CDR3 DNA: TGCGCCAGCAGCCAGCCGGACAGGGGGAACTATGGCTACACCTTC
CDR3 protein: CASSQPDRGNYGYTF
V gene: TRBV4-1
J gene: TRBJ1-2
D gene: TRBD1
clone size: .

CDR3 DNA: TGTGCTAGCAGTATAGGGACAGGGCGGTTGGATGAGCAGTTCTTC
CDR3 protein: CASSIGTGRLDEQFF
V gene: TRBV7-7
J gene: TRBJ2-1
D gene: TRBD1
clone size: once

CDR3 DNA: TGTGCCAGCAGCGTAGGTGTTAGCTCCTACAATGAGCAGTTCTTC
CDR3 protein: CASSVGVSSYNEQFF
V gene: TRBV9
J gene: TRBJ2-1
D gene: .
clone size: .

CDR3 DNA: TGTGCCAGCAGCGGAACAGGTAGAGAGCTGTTTTTT
CDR3 protein: CASSGTGRELFF
V gene: TRBV9
J gene: TRBJ2-2
D gene: .
clone size: .

CDR3 DNA: TGTGCCAGCAGCTTATCCGGGGGGGCCAACGTCCTGACTTTC
CDR3 protein: CASSLSGGANVLTF
V gene: TRBV7-9
J gene: TRBJ2-6
D gene: .
clone size: .

CDR3 DNA: TGTGCCAGCAGTTTTGAAGGGGCAGTCTCCTCTGAGCAGTACTTC
CDR3 protein: CASSFEGAVSSEQYF
V gene: TRBV27
J gene: TRBJ2-7
D gene: .
clone size: .

CDR3 DNA: TGTGCCAGTAGTATAGGGGGACAGGGGCGGTTCTTC
CDR3 protein: CASSIGGQGRFF
V gene: TRBV19
J gene: TRBJ2-1
D gene: TRBD1
clone size: .

CDR3 DNA: TGCAGCGTGGTGGGAGAGGGACAGGCTTTCAACAATGAGCAGTTCTTC
CDR3 protein: CSVVGEGQAFNNEQFF
V gene: TRBV29-1
J gene: TRBJ2-1
D gene: TRBD1
clone size: .

CDR3 DNA: TGTGCCAGCAGCGTCGATCTTCGGACCGGAGCCGAGCAGTACTTC
CDR3 protein: CASSVDLRTGAEQYF
V gene: TRBV9
J gene: TRBJ2-7
D gene: .
clone size: once

CDR3 DNA: TGTGCCAGTAGTGTTCTACAGGGAGCTGAAGCTTTCTTT
CDR3 protein: CASSVLQGAEAFF
V gene: TRBV19
J gene: TRBJ1-1
D gene: .
clone size: once

CDR3 DNA: TGTGCCAGCAGCTTAAAATACGGTGTGTCAGGGGGGCTTAAGACCCAGTACTTC
CDR3 protein: CASSLKYGVSGGLKTQYF
V gene: TRBV7-9
J gene: TRBJ2-5
D gene: .
clone size: .

CDR3 DNA: TGTGCCAGCAGCACGACAGGTTCCACTGAAGCTTTCTTT
CDR3 protein: CASSTTGSTEAFF
V gene: TRBV7-3
J gene: TRBJ1-1
D gene: .
clone size: .

CDR3 DNA: TGTGCCAGCAGCACCGGACTAGCGGGAGGCGGGACAGATACGCAGTATTTT
CDR3 protein: CASSTGLAGGGTDTQYF
V gene: TRBV9
J gene: TRBJ2-3
D gene: TRBD2
clone size: .

CDR3 DNA: TGTGCCAGCAGCTTTAGAGGGGCAACTAAGGCAGATACGCAGTATTTT
CDR3 protein: CASSFRGATKADTQYF
V gene: TRBV11-1
J gene: TRBJ2-3
D gene: .
clone size: .